The text below deals with one T cell receptor beta chain. Its antigen is unidentified. This sample is part of a study of cytomegalovirus exposure and HLA in healthy donors. Study background: Unique TCRs from HLA-typed donors, 65 million to 85 million of them, were held in an early data release. Study-wide points: In presence/absence analyses, roughly uniform sequencing depth across donors was assumed. A later analysis by the authors found several of the most significant clusters apparently linked to common viral pathogens.

The primer mix had 60 Vbeta and 13 Jbeta primers. The assay was immunoSEQ multiplex PCR, and TCRdb's table has in-frame clones only and misses some. The repertoire holds over 130,000 clones, with less than 85% as singletons. The length of the CDR3 is 15 residues. Germline CDR1 reads LNHDA; CDR2 reads SQIVND (reference sequence). V lost 6 bases to trimming and J lost 3 bases; unmatched junction nucleotides: 9. The chain recombines TRBV19 with TRBJ2-7, with TRBD1 matching 9 bases. Sequenced sample: PBMCs. This TCR was recovered from a man aged 35 to 55 in good health and CMV-seronegative. CDR3 residues: CASSPGQGFGYEQYF. The CDR3 coding sequence is TGTGCCAGTAGCCCGGGACAGGGTTTTGGCTACGAGCAGTACTTC.